One and the same sample provided the 26 T cell receptor beta chains below, sequenced in a study of tumor-infiltrating lymphocytes in primary liver carcinoma. From about 530 ng total RNA, TCR beta cDNA was generated with a primer in the constant region. TCR beta libraries came from three nested multiplex PCR rounds using slightly modified ARM-PCR. In the first two PCR rounds, TRBV1-TRBV30 forward primers were paired with a C-beta reverse primer, and each round lasted approximately 10 cycles. TCRdb fed the multiplex PCR reads into MiXCR, producing one record per CDR3 protein. In the table there are 100,000 or so distinct CDR3 sequences, around two thirds of which are singletons. Extraction of RNA together with DNA used about 18-30 mg of unsorted bulk tissue. Sequenced: liver tumor tissue from sampling region 2. Subset in this sample: tumor region T2, inferior pole. Receptors were obtained from a woman in her sixties or seventies with primary liver carcinoma and hepatitis B virus infection.

The chain uses TRBV4-1 and TRBJ2-7; 8 positions match TRBD2. Germline CDR1 is MGHRA and CDR2 is YSYEKL. CDR3 size: 18 residues. Trimming cost V 7 bases and J 2 bases; bases outside gene matches: 19. The CDR3 DNA is TGCGCCAGCATCGGCCTCGGGACTAGAGGGAGGGCCCCCTACGAGCAGTACTTC. This codes for CASIGLGTRGRAPYEQYF.

As regards this clonotype: A read error is likely, as this CDR3 ends without the conserved phenylalanine or tryptophan. The rearrangement joins TRBV29-1 to TRBJ2-1, with D uncertain. This CDR3 region has 12 residues. Germline-derived CDR1 and CDR2 are SQVTM and ANQGSEA. Trimming left V 1 base short and J 7 bases short, with 8 bases between. The chain's CDR3 is CSVEGFWNEQFI. CDR3 DNA sequence: TGCAGCGTTGAAGGGTTTTGGAATGAGCAGTTCATC.

This clonotype was seen repeatedly, ten times or more. The J gene is TRBJ2-7, the V gene TRBV10-3, with 9 bases fitting TRBD1. Germline V gives CDR1 ENHRY, CDR2 SYGVKD. Trimming at V came to 0 bases and at J to 2 bases, leaving 5 bases not matched to a gene. This CDR3 is built from 16 residues. The CDR3 sequence: CAISESVGQGAYEQYF. The DNA of the CDR3 is TGTGCCATCAGTGAGTCAGTGGGACAGGGAGCCTACGAGCAGTACTTC.

V usage is TRBV6-2 or TRBV6-3 and J usage is TRBJ2-1; D ambiguous. This CDR3 spans 17 amino acids. Germline V lookup: CDR1 MNHEY, CDR2 SVGEGT. Deletions cut 2 bases from V and 0 bases from J, with 14 bases between. The CDR3 DNA follows: TGTGCCAGCAGTTACATTGGCAGGCTGAGCTCCTACAATGAGCAGTTCTTC. It yields the protein CASSYIGRLSSYNEQFF.

Points on this clonotype: Compared with germline, one end of the junction differs, possibly owing to a read error. CDR3 DNA: TGTGCCAGTAGTTACGGGGTATCCTATGGCTACACCTTC. It yields the protein CASSYGVSYGYTF. The V call is TRBV6-5, the J call TRBJ1-2, with D uncertain. The germline CDR1 and CDR2 sequences are MNHEY and SVGAGI. This CDR3 has 13 amino acids.

Details on this clonotype: Sequence at one end of the junction differs from germline and may be a read error. The J gene is TRBJ1-2, the V gene TRBV5-1, with a tentative D call TRBD1 (5 bases). The CDR3 is 15 residues long. Germline values: CDR1 SGHRS, CDR2 YFSETQ. This CDR3 is CTSSLTQPGAYGYTF. CDR3 nucleotides: TGCACCAGCAGCTTGACCCAACCTGGGGCATATGGCTACACCTTC.

For this clonotype: As the CDR3 is not closed by the conserved phenylalanine or tryptophan, this likely results from a read error. The limits of the CDR3 on the DNA are not certain, so only TCRdb's listed CDR3 is given. The chain links TRBV18 to TRBJ2-7; the D call in the table, TRBD1, was not verified against the DNA. The CDR3 is 12 residues long, counting both termini. Germline-derived CDR1 and CDR2 are KGHSH and LQKENI. The CDR3 loop is CASSLRSGQGVL.

This clonotype is termed medium-sized (0.01 to 0.1%). The chain has TRBV11-3 and TRBJ2-1; TRBD2 matches 11 bases. Germline V gene data show CDR1 as SGHNT and CDR2 as YENEEA. Unmatched junction bases numbered 10, after V lost 5 bases and J lost 7 bases. The CDR3 runs 16 residues. The CDR3 DNA reads as TGTGCCAGCAGCCCCCGACTAGCGGGAAAAAGGAATGAGCAGTTCTTC. This gives the protein CASSPRLAGKRNEQFF.

The chain is built from TRBV4-1 and TRBJ2-2, with 8 bases fitting TRBD2. Per the germline V gene, CDR1 is MGHRA and CDR2 is YSYEKL. With 6 bases clipped from V and 16 bases from J, the junction kept 19 bases outside the gene matches. There are 15 residues in the CDR3. The CDR3 DNA reads as TGCGCCAGCAGTCGGGGGGGGTCGTCCACCGGGAGGCCGTTTTTT. Protein product: CASSRGGSSTGRPFF.

For this clonotype: The junction departs from germline at one end; a sequencing error may be responsible. The genes are TRBV5-6 and TRBJ2-2; D possibly corresponds to TRBD2 (5 bases). The CDR3 covers 15 residues. Germline V gives CDR1 SGHDT, CDR2 YYEEEE. The CDR3 reads CASGLFGKATGELFF. As DNA, the CDR3 is TGTGCCAGCGGCTTGTTCGGGAAAGCCACCGGGGAGCTGTTTTTT.

This clonotype was recorded at least ten times. J is TRBJ2-7 and V is TRBV29-1; 11 bases are a match to TRBD2. CDR1 SQVTM and CDR2 ANQGSEA come from the germline V gene. The J segment lost 7 bases and the V segment lost 3 bases, leaving 8 bases of the junction unmatched. This CDR3 is 14 amino acids long. In nucleotides, the CDR3 is TGCAGCGTTGATTTAGCGGGAGGGCCGAAAGAGCAGTACTTC. This gives the protein CSVDLAGGPKEQYF.

As for this clonotype: A much larger clone differs from this one at a single base, so this may be a read error. Here the CDR3 reads CTSRGGQAGAGELFF. In DNA form, the CDR3 reads TGTACCAGCAGAGGGGGTCAAGCGGGAGCCGGGGAGCTGTTTTTT. The J gene is TRBJ2-2, the V gene TRBV7-9; 8 bases are a match to TRBD2. The CDR3 is 15 amino acids. CDR1 is SEHNR and CDR2 is FQNEAQ in the germline V gene (reference sequence).

The gene calls are TRBV5-1 and TRBJ2-1, with D tentatively TRBD2 (5 bases). Germline CDR1 is SGHRS and CDR2 is YFSETQ. Trimming cost V 0 bases and J 7 bases, with 14 bases left between them. The length of the CDR3 is 15 residues. CDR3: CASSLEREPYNEQFF. The CDR3 nucleotides read TGCGCCAGCAGCTTGGAGAGGGAACCTTATAATGAGCAGTTCTTC.

The V and J genes are TRBV20-1 and TRBJ2-3; 7 bases are shared with TRBD2. Trimming took 3 bases from V and 3 from J; bases not matched to a gene: 9. The CDR3 spans 15 residues. In germline, CDR1 is DFQATT, CDR2 SNEGSKA (reference sequence). Written as DNA, the CDR3 is TGCAGTGCTAGCGAGCGGGAATGGGAGACAGATACGCAGTATTTT. This encodes CSASEREWETDTQYF.

The rearrangement links TRBV5-6 to TRBJ2-5; D possibly corresponds to TRBD2 (5 bases). Germline CDR1 is SGHDT and CDR2 is YYEEEE. The CDR3 contains 14 residues. With 3 bases removed from V and 2 bases from J, the gap between germline ends came to 11 bases. CDR3 residues: CASSYYTGQETQYF. The DNA of the CDR3 is TGTGCCAGCAGCTATTACACGGGACAAGAGACCCAGTACTTC.

This clonotype was recorded many times. The junction departs from the called germline gene at one end, perhaps through a read error. The chain has TRBV5-5 and TRBJ1-1, with D hard to call. The length of the CDR3 is 12 residues. From germline, CDR1 is SGHKS and CDR2 YYEKEE (reference sequence). CDR3 loop: CASSLGGNEAFF. In nucleotides, the CDR3 is TGTGCCAGCAGTTTGGGAGGGAATGAAGCTTTCTTT.

About this clonotype: The final CDR3 position lacks the conserved phenylalanine or tryptophan, pointing to a likely read error. This sequence joins TRBV12-3 or TRBV12-4 and TRBJ2-7; D not certain. This CDR3 region has 11 residues. V lost 4 bases, J lost 7 bases, and 8 bases lay in between. The CDR3 region has the DNA TGTGCCAGCAGTTCATTGGGGGAGCAGTACTTA. It specifies CASSSLGEQYL.

This clonotype was detected ten times or more. The chain combines TRBV30 with TRBJ1-1; D not certain. This CDR3 spans 12 amino acids. CDR1 GTSNPN and CDR2 SVGIG come from the germline V gene (reference sequence). The ends were cut back, 0 bases at V and 4 bases at J, with 6 bases in the middle. CDR3 amino acids: CAWSVGSTEAFF. In DNA form, the CDR3 reads TGTGCCTGGAGTGTAGGTAGCACTGAAGCTTTCTTT.

This clonotype appeared many times. The chain combines TRBV4-1 with TRBJ2-2; no clear D. CDR1 MGHRA and CDR2 YSYEKL come from the germline V gene. With 5 bases removed from V and 5 bases from J, the gap between germline ends came to 6 bases. CDR3 length: 12 residues. The CDR3 region has the DNA TGCGCCAGCAGCTATAGTACCGGGGAGCTGTTTTTT. Its protein is CASSYSTGELFF.

The rearrangement joins TRBV11-2 to TRBJ2-3, with TRBD1 matching 9 bases. The CDR3 contains 16 residues. V lost 6 bases and J lost 7; bases outside the gene matches: 14. The V gene's germline CDR1 is SGHAT and CDR2 FQNNGV. CDR3 in DNA: TGTGCCAGCAGTTCAACCCGGTTACAGGGGGCGCATACGCAGTATTTT. It is translated as CASSSTRLQGAHTQYF.

In this sample, this clonotype turned up once. One junction end does not reproduce the germline sequence, and a read error may be involved. The V and J genes are TRBV11-1 and TRBJ2-5; TRBD1 is a possible D gene (6 bases). There are 16 residues in the CDR3. Germline V gene data show CDR1 as SGHAT and CDR2 as FQDESV (reference sequence). This CDR3 is CASSFGTTFAQESQYF. Here the CDR3 DNA reads TGTGCCAGCAGCTTCGGGACAACTTTCGCCCAAGAGAGCCAGTACTTC.

As to this clonotype: This may arise from a read error, as a much more abundant clone is one base away. The conserved phenylalanine or tryptophan normally closing the CDR3 is absent here, so this likely arose from a read error. The gene calls are TRBV20-1 and TRBJ1-1; 9 nucleotides line up with TRBD1. This CDR3 comprises 17 residues. The germline V gene encodes CDR1 DFQATT and CDR2 SNEGSKA (reference sequence). Germline trimming cut 6 bases from V and 0 bases from J; bases unmatched to any gene: 14. As DNA, the CDR3 is TGCAGTGCAAACGACCCGGGACAGGGTAGCCTGAACACTGAAGCTTTCTAT. It specifies CSANDPGQGSLNTEAFY.

The chain links TRBV13 to TRBJ2-7; D is possibly TRBD1 (5 bases). V lost 0 bases and J lost 4, with 16 bases in between. Germline CDR1 reads PRHDT; CDR2 reads FYEKMQ (reference sequence). The CDR3 loop spans 16 amino acids. CDR3 sequence: CASSLGSCRTLYEQYF. Written as DNA, the CDR3 is TGTGCCAGCAGCTTAGGTAGCTGTAGGACACTTTACGAGCAGTACTTC.

This clonotype counts as large. This chain joins TRBV12-3 or TRBV12-4 and TRBJ2-7, with D unresolved. The CDR3 runs 14 residues. Trimming removed 7 bases from V and 0 bases from J, with 13 bases in between. The CDR3 sequence: CASTSDAGSYEQYF. CDR3 coding DNA: TGTGCCAGCACCAGCGACGCCGGCTCCTACGAGCAGTACTTC.

Comments on this clonotype: The junction differs from germline at one of its ends, possibly a read error. The chain carries TRBV12-3 or TRBV12-4 and TRBJ2-5; TRBD2 might be the D (5 bases). This CDR3 region has 14 residues. DNA of the CDR3: TGTGCTAGCAGTCCGTCTATCGGGAAAGAGACCCAGTACTTC. Protein product: CASSPSIGKETQYF.

This clonotype showed up just a few times. The chain carries TRBV11-2 and TRBJ2-1, with TRBD2 as a possible D gene (6 bases). From germline, CDR1 is SGHAT and CDR2 FQNNGV. Between the trimmed V and J ends, which lost 0 bases and 12 bases, there was a span of 18 bases. The CDR3 sequence is 15 residues long. The CDR3 DNA follows: TGTGCCAGCAGCTTAGAGGGGGGAAGTATAGGTGGGCAGTTCTTC. The encoded protein is CASSLEGGSIGGQFF.